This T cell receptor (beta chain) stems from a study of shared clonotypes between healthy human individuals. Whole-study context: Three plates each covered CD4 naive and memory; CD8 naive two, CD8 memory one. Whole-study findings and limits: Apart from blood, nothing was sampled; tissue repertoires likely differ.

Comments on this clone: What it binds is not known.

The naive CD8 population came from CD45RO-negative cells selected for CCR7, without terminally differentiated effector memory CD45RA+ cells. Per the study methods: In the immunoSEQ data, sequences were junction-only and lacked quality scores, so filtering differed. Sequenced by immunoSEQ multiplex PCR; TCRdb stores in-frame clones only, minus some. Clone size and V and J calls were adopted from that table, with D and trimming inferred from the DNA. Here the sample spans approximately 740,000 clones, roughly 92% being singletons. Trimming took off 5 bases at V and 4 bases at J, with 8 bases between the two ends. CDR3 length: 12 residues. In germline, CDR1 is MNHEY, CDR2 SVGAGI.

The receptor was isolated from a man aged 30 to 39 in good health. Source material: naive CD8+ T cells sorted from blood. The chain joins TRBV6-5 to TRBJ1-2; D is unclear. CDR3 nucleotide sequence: TGTGCCAGCAGTAGAAAGACCTATGGCTACACCTTC. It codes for CASSRKTYGYTF.